This T cell receptor beta chain stems from a study of OX40 agonist ivuxolimab in advanced cancers. Study context: Patients receiving dose escalation had hepatocellular carcinoma, melanoma, renal cell or head and neck cancer. Study conclusions and caveats: Certain nonresponders additionally had low normalized T-cell clonal expansion.

The germline V gene has CDR1 SEHNR and CDR2 FQNEAQ (reference sequence). The CDR3 extends over 13 amino acids. The ends were cut back, 2 bases at V and 5 bases at J, with 7 bases in the middle. A remark on this clone: Its antigen remains unidentified.

Clones were sequenced by immunoSEQ multiplex PCR, and TCRdb holds only the in-frame ones, with some missing. The repertoire includes under 95,000 clones, 87% of them detected once, and less than 1.5% sits in the top ten. This clonotype originated in an adult with an advanced solid tumor such as melanoma, head and neck, liver or kidney cancer. The chain employs TRBV7-9 and TRBJ2-1; a weak D match, TRBD1 (5 bases). Sequenced here: CD4+ or CD8+ T cells sorted from blood, sampled in a trial of the OX40 agonist ivuxolimab. Here the CDR3 reads CASSLIRDNEQFF. For the CDR3, the DNA is TGTGCCAGCAGCTTAATCAGGGACAATGAGCAGTTCTTC.